This T cell receptor (beta chain) was identified during a study of shared clonotypes between healthy human individuals. V was clipped by 2 bases and J by 3 bases; unmatched bases: 7. Germline CDR1 is MNHEY and CDR2 is SVGAGI. This CDR3 is 16 amino acids long. An even split of each subset's genomic DNA across several immunoSEQ plates was performed. The protocol was immunoSEQ multiplex PCR, while the TCRdb copy is restricted to in-frame clones and leaves out a portion. The sample includes hundreds of thousands of clones, almost 97% of them seen just once. The genes are TRBV6-5 and TRBJ2-7; 10 bases fit TRBD2. The clonotype was recovered from a woman in her thirties in good health. The source material was naive CD4+ T cells sorted from blood. Subset given: CD45RA+ positively selected. CDR3 bases: TGTGCCAGCAGTTACCCTAGGACTAGCGGCAACTACGAGCAGTACTTC. Translating gives CASSYPRTSGNYEQYF.